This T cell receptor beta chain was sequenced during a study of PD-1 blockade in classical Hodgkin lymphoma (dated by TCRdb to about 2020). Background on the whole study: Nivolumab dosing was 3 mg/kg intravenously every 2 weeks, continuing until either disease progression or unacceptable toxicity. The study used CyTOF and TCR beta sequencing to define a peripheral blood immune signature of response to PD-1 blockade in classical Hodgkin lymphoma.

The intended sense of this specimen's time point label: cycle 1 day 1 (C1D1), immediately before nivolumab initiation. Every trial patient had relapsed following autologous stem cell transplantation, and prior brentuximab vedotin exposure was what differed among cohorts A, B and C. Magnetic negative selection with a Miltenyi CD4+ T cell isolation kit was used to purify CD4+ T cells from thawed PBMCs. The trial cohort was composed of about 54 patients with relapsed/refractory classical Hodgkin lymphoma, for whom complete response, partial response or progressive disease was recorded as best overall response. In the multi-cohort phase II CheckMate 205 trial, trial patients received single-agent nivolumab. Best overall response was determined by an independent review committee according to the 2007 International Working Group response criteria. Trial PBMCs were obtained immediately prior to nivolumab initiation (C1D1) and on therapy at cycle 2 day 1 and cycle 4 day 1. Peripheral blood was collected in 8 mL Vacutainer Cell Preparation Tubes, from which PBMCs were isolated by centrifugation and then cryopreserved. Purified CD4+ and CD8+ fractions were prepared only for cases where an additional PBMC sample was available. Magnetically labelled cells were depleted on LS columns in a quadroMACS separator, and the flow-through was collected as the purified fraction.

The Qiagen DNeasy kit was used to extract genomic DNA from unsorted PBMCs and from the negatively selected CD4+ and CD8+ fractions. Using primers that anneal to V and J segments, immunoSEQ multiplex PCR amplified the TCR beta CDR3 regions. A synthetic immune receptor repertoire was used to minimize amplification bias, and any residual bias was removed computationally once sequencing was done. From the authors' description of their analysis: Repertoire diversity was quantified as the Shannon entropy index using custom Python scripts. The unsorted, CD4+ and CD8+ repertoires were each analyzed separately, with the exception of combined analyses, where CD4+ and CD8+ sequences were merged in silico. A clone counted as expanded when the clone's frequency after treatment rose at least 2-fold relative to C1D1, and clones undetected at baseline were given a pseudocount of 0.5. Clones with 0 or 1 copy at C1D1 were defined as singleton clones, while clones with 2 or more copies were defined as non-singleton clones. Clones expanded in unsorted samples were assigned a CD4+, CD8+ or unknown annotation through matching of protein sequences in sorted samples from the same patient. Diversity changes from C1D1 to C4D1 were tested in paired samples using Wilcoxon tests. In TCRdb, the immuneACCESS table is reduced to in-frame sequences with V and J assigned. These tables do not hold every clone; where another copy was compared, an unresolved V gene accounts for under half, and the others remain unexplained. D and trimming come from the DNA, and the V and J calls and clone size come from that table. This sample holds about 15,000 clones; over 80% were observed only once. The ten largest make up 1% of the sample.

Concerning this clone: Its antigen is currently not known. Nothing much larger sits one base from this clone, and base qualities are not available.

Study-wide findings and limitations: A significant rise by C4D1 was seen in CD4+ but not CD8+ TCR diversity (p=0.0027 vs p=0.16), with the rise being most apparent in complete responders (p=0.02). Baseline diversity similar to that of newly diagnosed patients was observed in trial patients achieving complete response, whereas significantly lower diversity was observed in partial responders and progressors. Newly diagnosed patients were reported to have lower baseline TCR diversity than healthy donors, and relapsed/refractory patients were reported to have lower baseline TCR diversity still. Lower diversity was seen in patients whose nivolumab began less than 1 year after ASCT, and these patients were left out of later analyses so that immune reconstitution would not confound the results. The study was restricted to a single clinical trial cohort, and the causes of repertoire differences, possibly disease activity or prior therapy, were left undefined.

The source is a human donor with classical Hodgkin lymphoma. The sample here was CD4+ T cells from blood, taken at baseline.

For the CDR3, the sequence is CASRGLTGSNQPQHF. The sequence in DNA is TGTGCCAGCAGGGGGCTTACAGGGAGCAATCAGCCCCAGCATTTT. This chain is built from TRBV6-1 and TRBJ1-5; TRBD1 is a weak D gene call, 6 bases matching. The CDR3 spans 15 residues, from the cysteine through the phenylalanine. Here the CDR3 DNA is all that survives: 45 bases in frame from base 1. Sequences MNHNS (CDR1) and SASEGT (CDR2) are obtained from the germline V gene. Cut back by 6 bases and 1 base, the V and J ends lie 13 bases apart.